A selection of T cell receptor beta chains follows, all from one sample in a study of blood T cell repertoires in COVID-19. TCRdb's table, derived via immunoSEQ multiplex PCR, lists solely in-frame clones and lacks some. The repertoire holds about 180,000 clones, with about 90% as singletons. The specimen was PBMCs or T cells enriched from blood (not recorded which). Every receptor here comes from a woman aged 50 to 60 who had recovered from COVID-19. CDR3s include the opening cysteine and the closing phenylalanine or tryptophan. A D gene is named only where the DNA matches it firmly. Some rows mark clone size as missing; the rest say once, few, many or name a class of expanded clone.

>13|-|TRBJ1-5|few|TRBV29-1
TGCAGCGTTGCGGTTAGTAGCAATCAGCCCCAGCATTTT
CSVAVSSNQPQHF
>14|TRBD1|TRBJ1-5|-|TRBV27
TGTGCCAGCAGGCCGGGACAGCTGAATCAGCCCCAGCATTTT
CASRPGQLNQPQHF
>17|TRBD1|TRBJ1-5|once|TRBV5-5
TGTGCCAGCAGCTTGCGGTTGTCGGGACAGGGTTCTCAGCCCCAGCATTTT
CASSLRLSGQGSQPQHF
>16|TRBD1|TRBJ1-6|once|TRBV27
TGTGCCAGCAGTTCCCGACAGGGCACCTATAATTCACCCCTCCACTTT
CASSSRQGTYNSPLHF
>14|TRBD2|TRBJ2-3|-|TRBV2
TGTGCCAGCAGTGAGGGGGGGGGCACAGATACGCAGTATTTT
CASSEGGGTDTQYF
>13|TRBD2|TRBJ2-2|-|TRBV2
TGTGCCAGCAGGACTAGCGGCACCGGGGAGCTGTTTTTT
CASRTSGTGELFF
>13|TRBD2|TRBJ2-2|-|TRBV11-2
TGTGCCAGCAGTCGACTAGCGGTCGGGGAGCTGTTTTTT
CASSRLAVGELFF
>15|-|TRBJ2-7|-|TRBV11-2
TGTGCCAGCAGCTTGGTTACCGGGACAACCGACGAGCAGTACTTC
CASSLVTGTTDEQYF
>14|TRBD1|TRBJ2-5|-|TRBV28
TGTGCCAGTAGGACAGGGGGCTTCGGGGAGACCCAGTACTTC
CASRTGGFGETQYF
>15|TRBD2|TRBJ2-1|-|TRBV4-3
TGCGCCAGCAGCCAGACTAGCCACACGGGGGATGAGCAGTTCTTC
CASSQTSHTGDEQFF
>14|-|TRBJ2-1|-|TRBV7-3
TGTGCCAGCAGGAAGGATGCAGGGGGGAATGAGCAGTTCTTC
CASRKDAGGNEQFF
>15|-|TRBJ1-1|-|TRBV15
TGTGCCACCAGCAGAGATACGGCCCCACGGAGTGAAGCTTTCTTT
CATSRDTAPRSEAFF
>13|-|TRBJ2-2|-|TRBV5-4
TGTGCCAGCCAACCCAGGGGAACCGGGGAGCTGTTTTTT
CASQPRGTGELFF
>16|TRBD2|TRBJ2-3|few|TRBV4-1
TGCGCCAGCAGCCAGGGACCGGGACTAGCAGCAGATACGCAGTATTTT
CASSQGPGLAADTQYF
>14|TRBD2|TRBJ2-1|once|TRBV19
TGTGCCAGTAGGGGACTAGCGGGAGTTAGGGAGCAGTTCTTC
CASRGLAGVREQFF
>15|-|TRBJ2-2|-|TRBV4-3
TGCGCCAGCAGCCAAGCTAGCGTTAACACCGGGGAGCTGTTTTTT
CASSQASVNTGELFF
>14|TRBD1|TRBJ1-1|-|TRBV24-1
TGTGCCACCACCTCTGGACAGGGGAACACTGAAGCTTTCTTT
CATTSGQGNTEAFF
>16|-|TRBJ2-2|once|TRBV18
TGTGCCAGCTCACCCGGGCGACTAGCGAACACCGGGGAGCTGTTTTTT
CASSPGRLANTGELFF
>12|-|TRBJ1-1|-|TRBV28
TGTGCCAGCAGCCTCTCGAACACTGAAGCTTTCTTT
CASSLSNTEAFF
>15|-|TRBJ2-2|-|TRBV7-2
TGTGCCAGCAGCTTATGGGCCGGGAATGCCGGGGAGCTGTTTTTT
CASSLWAGNAGELFF
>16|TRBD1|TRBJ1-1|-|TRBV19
TGTGCCAGTAGTATCGCGGGACAGGTGATGAACACTGAAGCTTTCTTT
CASSIAGQVMNTEAFF
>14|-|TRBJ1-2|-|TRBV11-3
TGTGCCAGCAGCTTAGACCAACAGGGAGTTGGCTACACCTTC
CASSLDQQGVGYTF
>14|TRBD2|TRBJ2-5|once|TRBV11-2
TGTGCCAGCAGTTCAGCGGGAGCGCGGGAGACCCAGTACTTC
CASSSAGARETQYF
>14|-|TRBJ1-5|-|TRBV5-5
TGTGCCAGCAGCTTGGTGGGCAGCCCCCAGCCCCAGCATTTT
CASSLVGSPQPQHF
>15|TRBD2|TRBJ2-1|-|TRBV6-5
TGTGCCAGCAGCCTCGGACTAGCGGCCGACAATGAGCAGTTCTTC
CASSLGLAADNEQFF
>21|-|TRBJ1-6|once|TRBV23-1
TGCGCCAGCAGTCAATCGTTCTGGCAGCAGGCGACAATGATTTTTAATTCACCCCTCCACTTT
CASSQSFWQQATMIFNSPLHF
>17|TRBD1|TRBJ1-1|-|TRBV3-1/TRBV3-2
TGTGCCAGCAGCCAGCTGGGACAGGGCCTAATGAACACTGAAGCTTTCTTT
CASSQLGQGLMNTEAFF
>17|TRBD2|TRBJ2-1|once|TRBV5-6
TGTGCCAGCAGCTTACTAGTAGCGGGAAGGCGGAAGTATGAGCAGTTCTTC
CASSLLVAGRRKYEQFF
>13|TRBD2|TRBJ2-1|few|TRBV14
TGTGCCAGCAGCCTGCCGGGGACTAGCTGGGAGTTCTTC
CASSLPGTSWEFF
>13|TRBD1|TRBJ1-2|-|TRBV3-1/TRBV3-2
TGTGCCAGCAGTCAGGACAGGGCAATTGGCTACACCTTC
CASSQDRAIGYTF
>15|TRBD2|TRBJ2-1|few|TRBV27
TGTGCCAGCAGTCTAGCGGGACGATCCTACAATGAGCAGTTCTTC
CASSLAGRSYNEQFF
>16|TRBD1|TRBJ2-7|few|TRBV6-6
TGTGCCAGCAGTAGAGAGCCGGGACAGGGCTCTGACGAGCAGTACTTC
CASSREPGQGSDEQYF
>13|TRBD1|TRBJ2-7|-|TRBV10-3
TGTGCCATCAGGGGGACAGGGAGCTACGAGCAGTACTTC
CAIRGTGSYEQYF
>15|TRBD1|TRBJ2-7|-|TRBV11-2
TGTGCCAGCAGCCTACGCCGGGACAGGGCCTACGAGCAGTACTTC
CASSLRRDRAYEQYF
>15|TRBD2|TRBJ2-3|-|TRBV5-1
TGCGCCAGCAGCTCGAGCGGGGCCAGCACAGATACGCAGTATTTT
CASSSSGASTDTQYF
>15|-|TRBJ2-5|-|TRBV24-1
TGTGCCACCAGTGATCCCCGGGGACGGGGGGAGACCCAGTACTTC
CATSDPRGRGETQYF
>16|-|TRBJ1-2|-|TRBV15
TGTGCCACCAGCAGAGATCAGAATGCTGGGGCCTATGGCTACACCTTC
CATSRDQNAGAYGYTF
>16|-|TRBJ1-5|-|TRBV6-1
TGTGCCAGCAGTGAAGCGAGCGGGGGATCGGGTCAGCCCCAGCATTTT
CASSEASGGSGQPQHF
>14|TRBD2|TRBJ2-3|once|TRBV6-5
TGTGCCAGCAGTTATAGCGCGGGAGGAGATACGCAGTATTTT
CASSYSAGGDTQYF
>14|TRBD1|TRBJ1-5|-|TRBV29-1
TGCAGCGTTGGAGACAGGGGTTCCAATCAGCCCCAGCATTTT
CSVGDRGSNQPQHF
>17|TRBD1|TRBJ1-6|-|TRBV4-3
TGCGCCAGCAGCCCCCGGAACAGGGGAGGTGGGAATTCACCCCTCCACTTT
CASSPRNRGGGNSPLHF
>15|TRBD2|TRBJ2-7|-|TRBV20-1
TGCAGTGCTAGTAATCCGGGAGGGCTGACCTACGAGCAGTACTTC
CSASNPGGLTYEQYF
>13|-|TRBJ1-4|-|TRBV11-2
TGTGCCAGCAGCAGACAGGAAAATGAAAAACTGTTTTTT
CASSRQENEKLFF
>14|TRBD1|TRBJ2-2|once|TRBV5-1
TGCGCCAGCAGCCGGACAGGGCTCACCGGGGAGCTGTTTTTT
CASSRTGLTGELFF
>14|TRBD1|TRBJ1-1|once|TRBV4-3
TGCGCCAGCAGAGTACAGGGGATGAACACTGAAGCTTTCTTT
CASRVQGMNTEAFF
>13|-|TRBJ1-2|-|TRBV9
TGTGCCAGCAGCCCGGGACACCACTATGGCTACACCTTC
CASSPGHHYGYTF
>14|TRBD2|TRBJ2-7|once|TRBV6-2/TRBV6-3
TGTGCCAGCAGTAGAGCGGGAGGGCCCTACGAGCAGTACTTC
CASSRAGGPYEQYF
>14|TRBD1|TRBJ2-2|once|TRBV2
TGTGCCAGCAGGCCCCAGGGGGCCCCCGGGGAGCTGTTTTTT
CASRPQGAPGELFF
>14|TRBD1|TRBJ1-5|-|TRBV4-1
TGCGCCAGCAGCTTGGGACAGGGTAATCAGCCCCAGCATTTT
CASSLGQGNQPQHF
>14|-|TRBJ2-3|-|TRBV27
TGTGCCAGCAGCTCCGTCTTCCGCACAGATACGCAGTATTTT
CASSSVFRTDTQYF
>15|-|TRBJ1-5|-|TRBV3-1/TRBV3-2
TGTGCCAGCAGCCAAGGCAATGGGGCGGGGCAGCCCCAGCATTTT
CASSQGNGAGQPQHF
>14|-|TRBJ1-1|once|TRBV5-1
TGCGCCAGCAGCTTCGGGGACGGGAGCACTGAAGCTTTCTTT
CASSFGDGSTEAFF
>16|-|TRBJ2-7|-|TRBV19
TGTGCCAGTAGTATAGGGTCGCGGGACCCCTACTACGAGCAGTACTTC
CASSIGSRDPYYEQYF
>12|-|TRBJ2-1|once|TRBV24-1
TGTGCCACCTCAGAGGCGGGGTTAGAGCAGTTCTTC
CATSEAGLEQFF
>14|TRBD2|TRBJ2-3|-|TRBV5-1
TGCGCCAGCAGCTCTCTAGCGGGAGGCCTCCGCCAGTATTTT
CASSSLAGGLRQYF
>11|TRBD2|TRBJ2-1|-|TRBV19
TGTGCCAGACTGTGGGGGGGTGAGCAGTTCTTC
CARLWGGEQFF
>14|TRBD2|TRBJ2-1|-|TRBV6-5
TGTGCCAGCAAGTTTGGCGGGAGTGTCAATGAGCAGTTCTTC
CASKFGGSVNEQFF
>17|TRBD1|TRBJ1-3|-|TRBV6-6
TGTGCCAGCAGTCGCGCTAGACAGGGCGACTCTGGAAACACCATATATTTT
CASSRARQGDSGNTIYF
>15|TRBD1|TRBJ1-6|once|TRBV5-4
TGTGCCAGCAGCCGCCGACAGGGAAAGAATTCACCCCTCCACTTT
CASSRRQGKNSPLHF
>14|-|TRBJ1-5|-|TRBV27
TGTGCCAGCAGTTTATACGGGTTCAATCAGCCCCAGCATTTT
CASSLYGFNQPQHF